The subject of this entry is one T cell receptor beta chain. Its specificity is not known. The germline V and J ends were trimmed by 3 bases and 0 bases, with 15 bases remaining between them. Looked up from germline, CDR1 is GTSNPN and CDR2 is SVGIG (reference sequence). The CDR3 totals 16 residues. The data belong to a study of cytomegalovirus exposure and HLA in healthy donors. Study results and caveats: Earlier findings revealed that most TCR beta V segments proved productive either about 90% or about 30% of the time. A later analysis found that most CMV-associated TCR beta chains appeared HLA-restricted. Presence/absence analyses assumed roughly uniform sequencing depth across donors, which may not hold.

PCR used 60 Vbeta primers and 13 Jbeta primers. Sequenced by immunoSEQ multiplex PCR; TCRdb stores in-frame clones only, minus some. The table records around 300,000 clones, approximately 84% of them present only once. The sequence was collected from a woman aged 40 to 55 in good health and CMV-seropositive. The sequenced material came from PBMCs. V gene TRBV30 combines with J gene TRBJ1-3; maybe TRBD1 (5 bases). The CDR3 region has the DNA TGTGCCTGGAGGGCTGGTAGTAGGGGCTCTGGAAACACCATATATTTT. This translates into CAWRAGSRGSGNTIYF.